This paragraph covers one T cell receptor beta chain sequence. Its antigen remains unidentified. The assay was immunoSEQ multiplex PCR, and TCRdb's table has in-frame clones only and misses some. Here the sample spans 1,400,000 or so clones, 98% being singletons. These data are taken from a study of shared clonotypes between healthy human individuals. Study-level results: The study found about 5% of naive CD4 clonotypes shared across a handful of donors.

The CDR3 covers 15 residues. Trimming shortened V by 4 bases and J by 5 bases, and 19 bases separated the two germline ends. Germline V gene data show CDR1 as SGHRS and CDR2 as YFSETQ. The chain uses TRBV5-1 and TRBJ2-7; possible D gene TRBD2, 7 bases. The TCR sequence derives from a man aged 30 to 39 in good health. Input material: naive CD4+ T cells sorted from blood. Sample subset: CD45RA+ positively selected. The CDR3 is CASSHQAGQLDEQYF. For the CDR3, the DNA is TGCGCCAGCAGCCACCAAGCGGGACAATTGGACGAGCAGTACTTC.